Only a few counts were recorded for the clone carrying this T cell receptor (beta chain). Its antigen is unidentified. V gave up 0 bases and J gave up 3 bases; unmatched junction bases: 8. This CDR3 spans 18 amino acids. From germline, CDR1 is LGHNA and CDR2 YNFKEQ. This record comes from a study of response to subunit inactivated influenza vaccine. Findings of the study overall: A suggestion made by the authors is that each seasonal influenza vaccination recruits few new T cells.

TCRdb independently ran MiXCR on the RT-PCR reads; one entry per CDR3 protein. The repertoire holds roughly 700,000 distinct CDR3 sequences, with roughly 13% as singletons. The chain uses TRBV4-2 and TRBJ2-1; 10 nucleotides agree with TRBD2. The starting material was PBMCs from blood, obtained 14 days before vaccination. This clonotype was obtained from a man between 45 and 60 years old who received an inactivated influenza vaccine. The chain's CDR3 is CASSQDWPSGGGYNEQFF. The CDR3 region has the DNA TGTGCCAGCAGCCAAGATTGGCCTAGCGGGGGCGGCTACAATGAGCAGTTCTTC.